Shown below are 5 T cell receptor beta chains from a single sample sequenced in a study of blood T cell repertoires in COVID-19. Assay: immunoSEQ multiplex PCR; the TCRdb copy retains only in-frame clones and omits some. The sample holds around 140,000 clones, under 90% seen once. The specimen was peripheral blood. These receptors were collected from a woman in her fifties or sixties with active or convalescent COVID-19.

This clone was detected only once. This chain connects TRBV7-8 to TRBJ2-2; 7 bases align to TRBD1. The CDR3 spans 17 residues. The junction had 8 bases not matched to a gene; V was cut back by 1 base and J by 3 bases. Per the germline V gene, CDR1 is SGHVS and CDR2 is FQNEAQ. CDR3 sequence reads: CASSLDHSGTDTGELFF. CDR3 coding DNA: TGTGCCAGCAGCTTAGACCACTCCGGGACAGACACCGGGGAGCTGTTTTTT.

This rearrangement joins TRBV14 to TRBJ2-7; maybe TRBD1 (5 bases). Germline assignment: CDR1 SGHDN and CDR2 FVKESK. This CDR3 comprises 13 residues. V was trimmed by 0 bases and J by 6 bases, leaving 9 bases between them. The chain's CDR3 is CASSQDLRVEQYF. The DNA for the CDR3 is TGTGCCAGCAGCCAAGATCTCAGGGTCGAGCAGTACTTC.

The CDR3 DNA reads TGTGCCAGCTCACCACTCCGACAGACGGAGACCCAGTACTTC. It specifies CASSPLRQTETQYF. The V call is TRBV18, the J call TRBJ2-5; D perhaps matches TRBD1 (5 bases). Looked up from germline, CDR1 is KGHSH and CDR2 is LQKENI. The CDR3 length is 14 residues. The V gene lost 1 base and the J gene lost 5 bases, with 11 bases spanning the gap.

This clone was seen a single time. This rearrangement joins TRBV11-2 to TRBJ2-1; perhaps TRBD2 as D (6 bases). This CDR3 has 15 residues. The germline V gene has CDR1 SGHAT and CDR2 FQNNGV. The V gene lost 3 bases and the J gene lost 5 bases, with 14 bases spanning the gap. CDR3 loop: CASSFEAGINNEQFF. Written as DNA, the CDR3 is TGTGCCAGCAGCTTCGAAGCGGGTATCAACAATGAGCAGTTCTTC.

This clone came up once. The rearrangement joins TRBV11-3 to TRBJ2-3; 11 bases agree with TRBD1. CDR1 and CDR2 (germline): SGHNT, YENEEA. Trimming at V came to 6 bases and at J to 4 bases, leaving 6 bases not matched to a gene. The CDR3 length is 15 residues. CDR3 in amino acids: CASSFGQGASDTQYF. The CDR3 bases are TGTGCCAGCAGTTTCGGACAGGGGGCATCAGATACGCAGTATTTT.